This record looks at one T cell receptor (beta chain) sequence and its context. The antigen is undetermined. This may come from a read error, since a much larger clone is one base off. Unique molecular identifiers tagged the TCRbeta library. TCRdb used MiXCR to reprocess the PCR reads, holding one entry per CDR3 protein. The repertoire holds hundreds of thousands of distinct CDR3 sequences, approximately 10% seen once, with about a quarter in the top ten. The germline V gene has CDR1 SGHTA and CDR2 FQGNSA. There are 15 residues in the CDR3. V was shortened by 5 bases and J by 0 bases, with 11 bases between the two germline ends. The data are from a study of T-cell reconstitution after alpha-beta-depleted transplantation in children. Overall study results and limits: T-cell numbers and diversity one year post-transplant derived largely from freshly generated T cells. Recipient T cells and thymic progenitors that survived gave rise to the high TCRbeta diversity observed at day 60 in some patients. About two months after transplant, alpha-beta T cells reportedly came from several hundred expanded graft clones.

The clonotype comes from a male patient aged 2-15 years who had a stem cell transplant for chronic granulomatous disease, so the T cells may come from the graft donor. The J gene is TRBJ1-3, the V gene TRBV7-2; D is undetermined. The sample consisted of peripheral blood, taken 180 days after TCRalphabeta/CD19-depleted stem cell transplant. The CDR3, as DNA: TGTGCCAGCAGCCCGACGGACTTCTCTGGAAACACCATATATTTT. Amino acids: CASSPTDFSGNTIYF.